A single sample is the source of the 8 T cell receptor beta chains below, sequenced in a study of blood T cell repertoires in COVID-19. The method was immunoSEQ multiplex PCR; TCRdb's version includes in-frame clones alone and lacks a portion of them. Altogether approximately 240,000 clones are present, 80% to 85% being singletons, with the ten largest covering roughly 18%. Sequenced: peripheral blood. The receptors shown here come from an elderly woman with active or convalescent COVID-19.

This clone showed up just a few times. The chain couples TRBV5-4 to TRBJ2-7; TRBD1 matches 10 bases. Germline trimming cut 0 bases from V and 6 bases from J; bases unmatched to any gene: 12. This CDR3 has 17 amino acids. Germline V gene lookup returns CDR1 SGHNT and CDR2 YYREEE (reference sequence). CDR3 protein: CASSLARQGAAEREQYF. In DNA form, the CDR3 reads TGTGCCAGCAGCTTGGCCCGACAGGGGGCCGCTGAGCGCGAGCAGTACTTC. The variable domain in full, with the rest retrieved from reference TRBV5-4 and TRBJ2-7, is ETGVTQSPTHLIKTRGQQVTLRCSSQSGHNTVSWYQQALGQGPQFIFQYYREEENGRGNFPPRFSGLQFPNYSSELNVNALELDDSALYLCASSLARQGAAEREQYFGPGTRLTVT.

In nucleotides, the CDR3 is TGTGCCAGCAGCCAGGGGCACACTGAAGCTTTCTTT. Translation: CASSQGHTEAFF. V usage is TRBV3-1 (or the pseudogene TRBV3-2) and J usage is TRBJ1-1, with D possibly being TRBD1 (5 bases). Deletions cut 3 bases from V and 3 bases from J, with 5 bases between. The CDR3 length is 12 residues. Looked up from germline, CDR1 is LGHDT and CDR2 is YNNKEL (reference sequence).

The chain carries TRBV9 and TRBJ1-1; possible D gene TRBD1, 6 bases. From germline, CDR1 is SGDLS and CDR2 YYNGEE. The length of the CDR3 is 15 residues. Trimming pared 0 bases from V and 5 bases from J, leaving 14 bases between. CDR3 residues: CASSVAGGALTEAFF. CDR3 DNA sequence: TGTGCCAGCAGCGTAGCTGGGGGGGCGCTGACTGAAGCTTTCTTT.

V is TRBV6-5 and J is TRBJ1-4, with TRBD1 matching 8 bases. With 5 bases clipped from V and 8 bases from J, the junction kept 7 bases outside the gene matches. Germline values: CDR1 MNHEY, CDR2 SVGAGI. The CDR3 is 14 amino acids. The CDR3 nucleotides read TGTGCCAGCAGTACGGGACAGGAGAGAGAAAAACTGTTTTTT. It specifies CASSTGQEREKLFF.

The chain couples TRBV5-1 to TRBJ2-7, with TRBD2 matching 9 bases. The germline CDR1 and CDR2 sequences are SGHRS and YFSETQ. There are 17 residues in the CDR3. The trim removed 0 bases at V and 3 bases at J, leaving 10 bases unmatched. This chain's CDR3 is CASSLVSPREGIYEQYF. The CDR3 DNA reads TGCGCCAGCAGCTTGGTCTCTCCGCGGGAGGGCATCTACGAGCAGTACTTC.

This rearrangement joins TRBV6-5 to TRBJ2-3; 9 bases are shared with TRBD2. This CDR3 spans 16 amino acids. The trim removed 0 bases at V and 6 bases at J, leaving 7 bases unmatched. CDR1 MNHEY and CDR2 SVGAGI come from the germline V gene. The CDR3 spells CASSYSIASGEDTQYF. In DNA, the CDR3 is TGTGCCAGCAGTTACTCGATAGCTAGCGGGGAGGATACGCAGTATTTT.

This clone was counted once. The genes are TRBV7-9 and TRBJ2-1; no definite D call. This CDR3 region has 14 residues. Trimming shortened V by 8 bases and J by 4 bases, and 15 bases separated the two germline ends. Germline V gives CDR1 SEHNR, CDR2 FQNEAQ (reference sequence). The CDR3: CASAVPWAYNEQFF. For the CDR3, the DNA is TGTGCCAGCGCCGTACCGTGGGCGTACAATGAGCAGTTCTTC.

This clone was recorded a few times. The rearrangement links TRBV4-2 to TRBJ2-1; 10 nucleotides match TRBD2. This CDR3 spans 18 amino acids. V lost 2 bases to trimming and J lost 4 bases; unmatched junction nucleotides: 11. Germline V CDR1 and CDR2: LGHNA, YNFKEQ. This CDR3 reads CASSQPGPLAGSYNEQFF. CDR3 sequence (DNA): TGTGCCAGCAGCCAACCCGGGCCACTAGCGGGATCATACAATGAGCAGTTCTTC.